A selection of T cell receptor beta chains follows, all from one sample in a study of T cell responses to AZD1222 COVID-19 vaccine. Measured with immunoSEQ multiplex PCR; TCRdb has only the in-frame clones, and not every one. The data show about 56,000 clones, with 86% seen just once and 6.9% held by the top ten. This material consisted of peripheral blood, taken 28 days after the second AZD1222 dose. Source of these receptors: an adult who received the AZD1222 COVID-19 vaccine. Each CDR3 is given with its conserved first and last residue. Each record gives: clone size, D gene, V gene, J gene, CDR3 protein, CDR3 DNA. A D gene is named only where the DNA matches it firmly. Size tells how often a clone was seen (once, few, many) or the class of an expanded clone, and some rows leave it out.

once	NA	TRBV3-1/TRBV3-2	TRBJ1-2	CASSHGNYGYTF	TGTGCCAGCAGCCACGGTAACTATGGCTACACCTTC
NA	TRBD1	TRBV6-5	TRBJ1-5	CASSPDRAGGGPQHF	TGTGCCAGCAGCCCAGACAGGGCCGGTGGAGGGCCCCAGCATTTT
NA	TRBD2	TRBV6-1	TRBJ2-5	CASSEVVSLGLAGGSRETQYF	TGTGCCAGCAGTGAAGTGGTATCTTTAGGACTAGCGGGGGGGTCTCGCGAGACCCAGTACTTC
NA	TRBD1	TRBV5-8	TRBJ2-7	CASSDRDRGNEQYF	TGTGCCAGCAGCGACCGGGACAGGGGGAACGAGCAGTACTTC
NA	NA	TRBV2	TRBJ2-5	CASSTTGIKPRIRETQYF	TGTGCCAGCAGTACAACCGGGATTAAACCTAGAATCAGAGAGACCCAGTACTTC
NA	TRBD2	TRBV4-3	TRBJ2-2	CASSPTPAGGVITGELFF	TGCGCCAGCAGCCCGACCCCAGCGGGAGGCGTAATCACCGGGGAGCTGTTTTTT
once	NA	TRBV19	TRBJ2-5	CASSARGESDRETQYF	TGTGCCAGTAGTGCGCGGGGAGAAAGCGATCGAGAGACCCAGTACTTC
NA	NA	TRBV15	TRBJ1-5	CATSRGRGSFYSNQPQHF	TGTGCCACCAGCAGAGGCAGGGGCAGCTTCTATAGCAATCAGCCCCAGCATTTT
NA	NA	TRBV5-1	TRBJ1-2	CASSLEAGRDYTF	TGCGCCAGCAGCTTGGAGGCAGGGAGGGACTACACCTTC
few	TRBD1	TRBV15	TRBJ2-7	CATSRHLTGENYEQYF	TGTGCCACCAGCAGACATCTTACAGGGGAGAACTACGAGCAGTACTTC
once	TRBD2	TRBV19	TRBJ2-1	CASSIGSGSWDEQFF	TGTGCCAGTAGTATAGGTAGCGGGAGTTGGGATGAGCAGTTCTTC
NA	NA	TRBV19	TRBJ2-7	CASSDRVLFYEQYF	TGTGCCAGTAGTGATCGGGTCCTTTTCTACGAGCAGTACTTC
few	TRBD2	TRBV19	TRBJ2-3	CASSITSGSFDTQYF	TGTGCCAGTAGTATAACTAGCGGGAGTTTTGATACGCAGTATTTT
NA	TRBD1	TRBV4-3	TRBJ1-2	CASSLDRGANYGYTF	TGCGCCAGCAGCCTGGACAGGGGGGCTAACTATGGCTACACCTTC
NA	TRBD1	TRBV5-5	TRBJ2-7	CASSLYGGTGALRYEQYF	TGTGCCAGCAGCTTGTACGGAGGGACAGGGGCGTTACGCTACGAGCAGTACTTC
NA	TRBD1	TRBV5-5	TRBJ2-7	CASSHRQGQGSMIAYEQYF	TGTGCCAGCAGCCATCGGCAGGGACAGGGGTCCATGATCGCGTACGAGCAGTACTTC
NA	NA	TRBV5-1	TRBJ2-3	CASSPGDRASDTQYF	TGCGCCAGCAGCCCGGGGGATAGGGCATCAGATACGCAGTATTTT
NA	TRBD1	TRBV7-8	TRBJ2-7	CASSLRGQGVEQYF	TGTGCCAGCAGCTTAAGGGGACAGGGTGTCGAGCAGTACTTC
NA	NA	TRBV19	TRBJ2-7	CASSIGLSQEQYF	TGTGCCAGTAGTATTGGACTCTCGCAGGAGCAGTACTTC
once	TRBD1	TRBV7-2	TRBJ1-2	CASTNKGQGSGYTF	TGTGCCAGCACCAACAAGGGACAGGGAAGCGGCTACACCTTC
NA	TRBD2	TRBV7-2	TRBJ2-3	CASSDPSGGTDTQYF	TGTGCCAGCAGCGACCCTAGCGGAGGCACAGATACGCAGTATTTT
NA	TRBD1	TRBV5-1	TRBJ2-1	CASSLARDRGFSMVEQFF	TGCGCCAGCAGCTTGGCCCGGGACAGGGGGTTCTCGATGGTTGAGCAGTTCTTC
NA	NA	TRBV6-2/TRBV6-3	TRBJ2-5	CASSRGRETQYF	TGTGCCAGCAGCAGGGGTAGAGAGACCCAGTACTTC
NA	NA	TRBV18	TRBJ1-5	CASSQGKGGEPQHF	TGTGCCAGCTCACAGGGTAAAGGGGGAGAGCCCCAGCATTTT
NA	TRBD2	TRBV7-2	TRBJ2-7	CASTHTPAGGPYEQYF	TGTGCCAGCACCCACACCCCAGCGGGAGGGCCCTACGAGCAGTACTTC
NA	TRBD2	TRBV11-2	TRBJ2-3	CASSGLASTDTQYF	TGTGCCAGCAGTGGACTAGCGAGCACAGATACGCAGTATTTT
few	NA	TRBV3-1/TRBV3-2	TRBJ1-1	CASSQDRVRTEAFF	TGTGCCAGCAGCCAAGACAGGGTCCGCACTGAAGCTTTCTTT
NA	NA	TRBV6-5	TRBJ1-3	CASRVTYRAGNTIYF	TGTGCCAGCAGAGTCACTTACAGGGCTGGAAACACCATATATTTT
NA	TRBD1	TRBV5-5	TRBJ1-2	CASSGVTGGWGYTF	TGTGCCAGCAGCGGGGTCACAGGGGGCTGGGGCTACACCTTC
few	TRBD2	TRBV28	TRBJ2-2	CASSPGLDKGELFF	TGTGCCAGCAGCCCGGGACTAGACAAGGGGGAGCTGTTTTTT
NA	NA	TRBV6-5	TRBJ1-1	CASSYHTGPNTEAFF	TGTGCCAGCAGTTACCATACAGGACCGAACACTGAAGCTTTCTTT
NA	NA	TRBV28	TRBJ2-2	CASRLENTGELFF	TGTGCCAGCCGGCTCGAGAATACCGGGGAGCTGTTTTTT
once	TRBD2	TRBV11-1	TRBJ2-5	CASSYWAGDAETQYF	TGTGCCAGCAGCTACTGGGCGGGAGATGCGGAGACCCAGTACTTC
NA	NA	TRBV5-1	TRBJ2-1	CASSPGVSPYNEQFF	TGCGCCAGCAGCCCGGGGGTTTCTCCCTACAATGAGCAGTTCTTC
NA	NA	TRBV13	TRBJ2-2	CASSLGGAGELFF	TGTGCCAGCAGCTTAGGGGGGGCCGGGGAGCTGTTTTTT
few	NA	TRBV2	TRBJ1-3	CASSEPRSGNTIYF	TGTGCCAGCAGTGAGCCTAGGTCGGGAAACACCATATATTTT
NA	TRBD1	TRBV6-5	TRBJ1-1	CASRPGGSFLTEAFF	TGTGCCAGCAGACCAGGGGGTTCCTTCCTCACTGAAGCTTTCTTT
NA	NA	TRBV5-5	TRBJ1-1	CASSLAAGTNTEAFF	TGTGCCAGCAGCTTGGCCGCAGGGACGAACACTGAAGCTTTCTTT
NA	NA	TRBV18	TRBJ1-6	CASSPSSVNSPLHF	TGTGCCAGCTCACCATCCTCGGTAAATTCACCCCTCCACTTT
NA	NA	TRBV6-2/TRBV6-3	TRBJ1-5	CASSSSSYGSQHF	TGTGCCAGCAGCTCCTCCTCCTATGGGTCCCAGCATTTT
NA	NA	TRBV28	TRBJ1-2	CASSFSWLASSF	TGTGCCAGCAGTTTTAGCTGGCTCGCCTCCTCATTC
NA	NA	TRBV2	TRBJ2-7	CASRVSGPWDEQYF	TGTGCCAGCAGGGTCTCGGGCCCTTGGGACGAGCAGTACTTC
NA	NA	TRBV25-1	TRBJ1-1	CASRDPGTEAFF	TGTGCCAGCAGGGACCCTGGGACTGAAGCTTTCTTT
NA	NA	TRBV5-4	TRBJ1-6	CASSLGSGVNSPLHF	TGTGCCAGCAGCTTGGGGTCAGGCGTTAATTCACCCCTCCACTTT
NA	NA	TRBV28	TRBJ1-6	CASSPPETNSPLHF	TGTGCCAGCAGTCCCCCGGAGACGAATTCACCCCTCCACTTT
NA	NA	TRBV11-3	TRBJ2-1	CASSLDSYNEQFF	TGTGCCAGCAGCTTGGACAGTTACAATGAGCAGTTCTTC
NA	TRBD2	TRBV23-1	TRBJ2-7	CATKAGVSPTYEQYF	TGCGCCACTAAAGCGGGAGTCTCCCCAACCTACGAGCAGTACTTC
NA	NA	TRBV19	TRBJ1-5	CASSESGSNQPQHF	TGTGCCAGTAGTGAATCAGGCAGCAATCAGCCCCAGCATTTT
NA	NA	TRBV7-2	TRBJ2-2	CASSLGSIDTGELFF	TGTGCCAGCAGCTTGGGATCTATAGACACCGGGGAGCTGTTTTTT
NA	TRBD2	TRBV15	TRBJ2-7	CATSRDPSAGGSYEQYF	TGTGCCACCAGCAGAGACCCCAGTGCGGGAGGATCCTACGAGCAGTACTTC
NA	NA	TRBV18	TRBJ2-7	CASSSSYEQYF	TGTGCCAGCTCATCGTCCTACGAGCAGTACTTC
NA	NA	TRBV5-5	TRBJ1-6	CASSLVGANSPLHF	TGTGCCAGCAGCTTGGTTGGGGCTAATTCACCCCTCCACTTT
NA	NA	TRBV6-5	TRBJ1-4	CASSYRADTGKLFF	TGTGCCAGCAGTTACCGGGCCGATACAGGAAAACTGTTTTTT
NA	NA	TRBV7-9	TRBJ1-1	CASGLGGNTEAFF	TGTGCCAGCGGTTTAGGCGGGAACACTGAAGCTTTCTTT
NA	NA	TRBV3-1/TRBV3-2	TRBJ2-1	CASSQEGGDEQFF	TGTGCCAGCAGCCAAGAGGGGGGAGATGAGCAGTTCTTC
NA	NA	TRBV18	TRBJ1-2	CASSPDSGNYGYTF	TGTGCCAGCTCACCCGACTCTGGGAACTATGGCTACACCTTC
NA	TRBD1	TRBV27	TRBJ2-7	CASSFGTAASYEQYF	TGTGCCAGCAGTTTCGGGACAGCCGCCTCCTACGAGCAGTACTTC
NA	NA	TRBV12-3/TRBV12-4	TRBJ1-2	CASSSGTYGYTF	TGTGCCAGCAGTTCCGGGACGTATGGCTACACCTTC